This paragraph reports one TCR beta chain. The antigen remains unidentified. Blood draws occurred at baseline, cycle 4 day 1, and cycle 7 day 1. V shed 7 bases and J shed 7 bases, with 19 bases lying between them. CDR3 length: 15 amino acids. CDR1 and CDR2 (germline): LNHDA, SQIVND (reference sequence). The data were taken from a study of OX40 agonist ivuxolimab in advanced cancers. Study-level background: The patients received agonistic anti-OX40 (CD134) antibody ivuxolimab. Broader study findings: The average count of expanded clones was higher among CD8+ T cells than among CD4+. Clonal expansion in partial responders at 0.1-3.0 mg/kg ranked among the lowest.

This table comes from immunoSEQ multiplex PCR, and its TCRdb copy is limited to in-frame clones, with some not included. The sample records approximately 19,000 clones, about nine tenths being singletons. The sequenced sample was CD4+ or CD8+ T cells sorted from blood, obtained in a trial of the OX40 agonist ivuxolimab. V is TRBV19 and J is TRBJ2-2; D is undetermined. The sequence derives from an adult with an advanced solid tumor such as melanoma, head and neck, liver or kidney cancer. In DNA, the CDR3 is TGTGCCAGTACCCCGGGTACCCAGGCTTACGGGGAGCTGTTTTTT. This translates into CASTPGTQAYGELFF.